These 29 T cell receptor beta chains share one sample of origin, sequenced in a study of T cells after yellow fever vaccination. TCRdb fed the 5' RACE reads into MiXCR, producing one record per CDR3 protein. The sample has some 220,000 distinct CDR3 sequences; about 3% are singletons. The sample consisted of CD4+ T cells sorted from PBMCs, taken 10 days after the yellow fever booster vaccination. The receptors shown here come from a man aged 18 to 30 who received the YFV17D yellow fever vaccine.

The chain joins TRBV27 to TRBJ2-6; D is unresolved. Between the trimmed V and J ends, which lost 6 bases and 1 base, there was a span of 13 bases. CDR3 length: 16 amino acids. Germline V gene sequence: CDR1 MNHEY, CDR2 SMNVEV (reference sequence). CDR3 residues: CASSTYGRSGANVLTF. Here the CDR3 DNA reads TGTGCCAGCAGCACTTACGGGCGATCTGGGGCCAACGTCCTGACTTTC.

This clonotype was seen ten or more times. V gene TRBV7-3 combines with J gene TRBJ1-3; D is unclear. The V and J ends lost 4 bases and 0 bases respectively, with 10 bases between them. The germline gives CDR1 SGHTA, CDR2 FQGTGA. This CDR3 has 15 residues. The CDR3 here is CASSSYGFSGNTIYF. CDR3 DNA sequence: TGTGCCAGCAGCTCCTACGGTTTCTCTGGAAACACCATATATTTT.

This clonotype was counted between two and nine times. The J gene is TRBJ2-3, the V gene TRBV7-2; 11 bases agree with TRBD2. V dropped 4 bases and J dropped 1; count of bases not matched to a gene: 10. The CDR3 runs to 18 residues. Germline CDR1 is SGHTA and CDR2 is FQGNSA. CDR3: CASSSVNSGGAGTDTQYF. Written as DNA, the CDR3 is TGTGCCAGCAGCTCGGTTAATAGCGGGGGGGCCGGCACAGATACGCAGTATTTT.

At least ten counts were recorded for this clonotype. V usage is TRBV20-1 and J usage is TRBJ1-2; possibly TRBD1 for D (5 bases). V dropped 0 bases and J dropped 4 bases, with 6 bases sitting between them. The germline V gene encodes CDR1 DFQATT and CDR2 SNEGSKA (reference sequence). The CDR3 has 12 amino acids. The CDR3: CSARDDSYGYTF. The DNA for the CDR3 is TGCAGTGCTAGAGATGACAGCTATGGCTACACCTTC.

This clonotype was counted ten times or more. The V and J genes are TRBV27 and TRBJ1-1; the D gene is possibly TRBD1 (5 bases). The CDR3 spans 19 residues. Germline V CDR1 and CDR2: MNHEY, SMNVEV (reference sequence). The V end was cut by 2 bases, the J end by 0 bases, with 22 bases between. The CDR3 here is CASSLAYRRGILMNTEAFF. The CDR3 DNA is TGTGCCAGCAGTTTAGCCTACAGGCGGGGGATCCTTATGAACACTGAAGCTTTCTTT.

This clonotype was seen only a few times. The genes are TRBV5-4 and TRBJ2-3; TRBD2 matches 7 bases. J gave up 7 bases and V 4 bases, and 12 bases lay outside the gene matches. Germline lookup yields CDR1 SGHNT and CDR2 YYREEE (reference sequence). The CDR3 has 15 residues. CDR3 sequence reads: CASSPGGGSIHTQYF. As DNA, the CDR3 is TGTGCCAGCAGCCCCGGCGGGGGTTCGATCCATACGCAGTATTTT.

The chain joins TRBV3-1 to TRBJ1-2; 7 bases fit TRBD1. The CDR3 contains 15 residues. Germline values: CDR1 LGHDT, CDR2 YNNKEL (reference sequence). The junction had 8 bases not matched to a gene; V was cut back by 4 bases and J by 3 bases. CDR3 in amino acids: CASSPRGAEDYGYTF. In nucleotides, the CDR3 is TGTGCCAGCAGCCCCAGGGGGGCCGAGGACTATGGCTACACCTTC.

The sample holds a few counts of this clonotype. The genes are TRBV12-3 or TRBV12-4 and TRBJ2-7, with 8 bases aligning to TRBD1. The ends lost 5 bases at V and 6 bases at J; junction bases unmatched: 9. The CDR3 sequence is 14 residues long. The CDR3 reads CASSVTGTGSEQYV. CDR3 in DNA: TGTGCCAGCAGTGTGACCGGGACAGGAAGCGAGCAGTACGTC.

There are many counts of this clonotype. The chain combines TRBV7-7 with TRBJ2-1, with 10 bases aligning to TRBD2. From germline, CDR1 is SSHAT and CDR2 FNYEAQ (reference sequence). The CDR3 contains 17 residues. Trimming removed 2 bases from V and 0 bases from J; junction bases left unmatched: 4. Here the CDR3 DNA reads TGTGCCAGCAGCTTACTAGCGGGGGCTAGCTCCTACAATGAGCAGTTCTTC. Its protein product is CASSLLAGASSYNEQFF.

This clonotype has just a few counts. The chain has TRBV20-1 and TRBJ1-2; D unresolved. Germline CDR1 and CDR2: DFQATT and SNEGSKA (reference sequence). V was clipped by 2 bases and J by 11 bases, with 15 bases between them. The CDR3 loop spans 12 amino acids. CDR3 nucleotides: TGCAGTGCTAGATCTCGGGGATCGATTTACACCTTC. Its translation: CSARSRGSIYTF.

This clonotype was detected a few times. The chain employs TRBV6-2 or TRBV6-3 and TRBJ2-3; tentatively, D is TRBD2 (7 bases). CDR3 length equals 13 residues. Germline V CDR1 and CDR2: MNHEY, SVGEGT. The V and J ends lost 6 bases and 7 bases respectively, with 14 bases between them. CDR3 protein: CASRAGARNTQYF. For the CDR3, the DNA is TGTGCCAGCAGGGCGGGGGCCAGGAATACGCAGTATTTT.

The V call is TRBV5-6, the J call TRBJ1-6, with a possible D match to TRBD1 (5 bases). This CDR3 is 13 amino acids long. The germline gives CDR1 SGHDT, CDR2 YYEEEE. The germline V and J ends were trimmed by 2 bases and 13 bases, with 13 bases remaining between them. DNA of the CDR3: TGTGCCAGCAGCTTCAGGGCTGGGGGGCCCCTCCACTTT. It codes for CASSFRAGGPLHF. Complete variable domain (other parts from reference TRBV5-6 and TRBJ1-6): DAGVTQSPTHLIKTRGQQVTLRCSPKSGHDTVSWYQQALGQGPQFIFQYYEEEERQRGNFPDRFSGHQFPNYSSELNVNALLLGDSALYLCASSFRAGGPLHFGNGTRLTVT.

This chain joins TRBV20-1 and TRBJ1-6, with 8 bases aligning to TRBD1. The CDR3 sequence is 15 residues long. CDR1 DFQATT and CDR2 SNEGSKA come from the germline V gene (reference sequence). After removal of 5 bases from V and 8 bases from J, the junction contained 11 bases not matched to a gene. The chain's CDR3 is CSAGFPQGVDSPLHF. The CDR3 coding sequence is TGCAGTGCTGGTTTCCCACAGGGGGTCGATTCACCCCTCCACTTT.

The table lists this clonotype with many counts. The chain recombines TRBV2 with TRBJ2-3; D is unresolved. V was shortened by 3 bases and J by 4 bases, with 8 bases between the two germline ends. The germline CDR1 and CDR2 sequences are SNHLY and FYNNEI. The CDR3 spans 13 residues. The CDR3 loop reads CASSDEGPDTQYF. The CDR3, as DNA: TGTGCCAGCAGTGATGAAGGTCCAGATACGCAGTATTTT.

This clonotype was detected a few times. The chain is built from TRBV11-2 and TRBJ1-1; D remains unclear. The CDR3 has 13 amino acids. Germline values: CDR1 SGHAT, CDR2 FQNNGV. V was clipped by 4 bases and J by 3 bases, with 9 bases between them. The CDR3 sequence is CASSSQRDTEAFF. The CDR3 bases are TGTGCCAGCAGCTCCCAGAGGGACACTGAAGCTTTCTTT.

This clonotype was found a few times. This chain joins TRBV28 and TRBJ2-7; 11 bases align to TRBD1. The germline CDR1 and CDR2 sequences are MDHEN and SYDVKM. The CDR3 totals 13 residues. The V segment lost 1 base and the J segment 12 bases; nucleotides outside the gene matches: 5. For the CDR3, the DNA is TGTGCCAGCAGTTTATCCGGGACAGGGGGACTGTACGTC. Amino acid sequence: CASSLSGTGGLYV.

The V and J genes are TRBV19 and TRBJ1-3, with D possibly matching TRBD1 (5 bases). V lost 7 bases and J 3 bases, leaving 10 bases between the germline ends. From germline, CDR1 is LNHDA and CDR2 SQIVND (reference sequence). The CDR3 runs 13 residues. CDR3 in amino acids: CASTWRGGNTIYF. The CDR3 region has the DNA TGTGCCAGTACCTGGAGGGGTGGAAACACCATATATTTT.

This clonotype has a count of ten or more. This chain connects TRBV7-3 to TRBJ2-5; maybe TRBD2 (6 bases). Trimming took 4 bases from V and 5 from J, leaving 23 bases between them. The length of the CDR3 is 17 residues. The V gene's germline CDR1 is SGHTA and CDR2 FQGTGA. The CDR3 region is CASSYAPRQGGKETQYF. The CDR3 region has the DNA TGTGCCAGCAGCTACGCCCCCCGGCAGGGAGGAAAGGAGACCCAGTACTTC.

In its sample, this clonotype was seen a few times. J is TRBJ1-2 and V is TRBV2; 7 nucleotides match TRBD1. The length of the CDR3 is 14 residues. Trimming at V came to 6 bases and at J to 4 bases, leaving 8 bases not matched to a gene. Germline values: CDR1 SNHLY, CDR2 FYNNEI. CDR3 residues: CASSATGLGYGYTF. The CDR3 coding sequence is TGTGCCAGCAGCGCGACAGGGCTCGGCTATGGCTACACCTTC.

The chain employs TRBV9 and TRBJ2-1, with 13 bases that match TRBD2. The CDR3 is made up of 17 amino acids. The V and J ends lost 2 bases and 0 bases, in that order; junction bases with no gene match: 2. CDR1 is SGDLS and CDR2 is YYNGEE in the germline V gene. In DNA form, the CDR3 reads TGTGCCAGCAGCGTGGGACTAGCGGGGCCCTCCTACAATGAGCAGTTCTTC. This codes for CASSVGLAGPSYNEQFF.

CDR3 sequence (DNA): TGTGCCATCAGTGAGAAACTAGCGGGCGAACTTACAGCCACAGATACGCAGTATTTT. Residues: CAISEKLAGELTATDTQYF. This sequence joins TRBV10-3 and TRBJ2-3; TRBD2 agrees at 9 bases. Trimming took 2 bases from V and 2 from J; bases not matched to a gene: 14. The CDR3 is 19 amino acids. The germline V gene has CDR1 ENHRY and CDR2 SYGVKD.

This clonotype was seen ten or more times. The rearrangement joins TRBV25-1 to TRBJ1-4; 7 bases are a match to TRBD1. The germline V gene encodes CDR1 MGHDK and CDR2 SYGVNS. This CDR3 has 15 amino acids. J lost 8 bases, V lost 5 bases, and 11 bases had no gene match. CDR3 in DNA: TGTGCCAGCAGTTCCACAGGGGCACCGAGGGAAAAACTGTTTTTT. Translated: CASSSTGAPREKLFF.

CDR3 bases: TGTGCCAGCAGCGATCAGTGGGGGGGGCGAGGCTACACCTTC. This codes for CASSDQWGGRGYTF. This rearrangement joins TRBV7-2 to TRBJ1-2; D might be TRBD1 (6 bases). V was pared by 5 bases and J by 8 bases, with 18 bases between. CDR1 is SGHTA and CDR2 is FQGNSA in the germline V gene. This CDR3 contains 14 residues.

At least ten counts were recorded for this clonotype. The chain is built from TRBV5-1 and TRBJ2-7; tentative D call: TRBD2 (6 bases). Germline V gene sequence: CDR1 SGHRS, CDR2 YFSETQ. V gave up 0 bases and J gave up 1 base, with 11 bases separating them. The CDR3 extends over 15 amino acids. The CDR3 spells CASSLVGGLSYEQYF. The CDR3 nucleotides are TGCGCCAGCAGCTTGGTTGGGGGGTTATCCTACGAGCAGTACTTC.

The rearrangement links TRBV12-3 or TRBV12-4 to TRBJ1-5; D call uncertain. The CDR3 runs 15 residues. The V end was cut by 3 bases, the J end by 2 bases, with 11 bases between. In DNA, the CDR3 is TGTGCCAGCAGTTTGTACATTTGGGGCAATCAGCCCCAGCATTTT. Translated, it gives CASSLYIWGNQPQHF.

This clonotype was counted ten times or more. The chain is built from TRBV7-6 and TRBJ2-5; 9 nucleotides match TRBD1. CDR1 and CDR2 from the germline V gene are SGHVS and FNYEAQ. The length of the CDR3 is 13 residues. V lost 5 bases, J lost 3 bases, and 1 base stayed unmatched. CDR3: CASSRDREETQYF. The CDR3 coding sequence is TGTGCCAGCAGCCGGGACAGGGAAGAGACCCAGTACTTC.

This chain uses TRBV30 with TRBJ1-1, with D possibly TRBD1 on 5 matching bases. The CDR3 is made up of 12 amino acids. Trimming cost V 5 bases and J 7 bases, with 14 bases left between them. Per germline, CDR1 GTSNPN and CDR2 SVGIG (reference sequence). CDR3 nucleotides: TGTGCCTGGGCAATTCCGGGACTTGAAGCTTTCTTT. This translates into CAWAIPGLEAFF.

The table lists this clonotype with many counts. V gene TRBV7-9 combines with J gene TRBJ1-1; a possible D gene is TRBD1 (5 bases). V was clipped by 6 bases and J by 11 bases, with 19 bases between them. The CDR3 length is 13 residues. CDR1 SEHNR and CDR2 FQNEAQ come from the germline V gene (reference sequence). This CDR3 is CASSKGQGDRAFF. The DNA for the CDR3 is TGTGCCAGCAGTAAGGGGCAAGGGGATCGGGCTTTCTTT.

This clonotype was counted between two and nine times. CDR3 sequence: CASRRQGSQETQYF. The CDR3 region has the DNA TGCGCCAGCAGGCGACAGGGGTCCCAAGAGACCCAGTACTTC. V is TRBV5-1 and J is TRBJ2-5; 8 bases are shared with TRBD1. Germline V gene sequence: CDR1 SGHRS, CDR2 YFSETQ. The CDR3 runs 14 residues. The V segment lost 5 bases and the J segment 1 base; nucleotides outside the gene matches: 4.